This TCR beta chain was profiled in a study of blood T cells in healthy people across ages. The V end was cut by 7 bases, the J end by 7 bases, with 20 bases between. This CDR3 comprises 15 residues. Per the germline V gene, CDR1 is SGHVS and CDR2 is FQNEAQ. A second PCR of 7 to 11 cycles used a sample-barcoded 5' primer and a J-beta primer mix. Using its own MiXCR run on the 5' RACE reads, TCRdb lists one record per CDR3 protein. The data contain approximately 770,000 distinct CDR3 sequences, 58% of them singletons. The sequenced sample consisted of blood. J is TRBJ2-1 and V is TRBV7-8; D unclear. The clonotype was recovered from a man aged 25 to 45 in good health. CDR3: CASKPEVQTVNEQFF. CDR3 sequence (DNA): TGTGCCAGCAAGCCAGAGGTTCAAACTGTGAATGAGCAGTTCTTC.